The 32 T cell receptor beta chains given below trace back to one sample, sequenced in a study of blood T cell repertoires in COVID-19. Sequenced by immunoSEQ multiplex PCR; TCRdb stores in-frame clones only, minus some. The sample lists about 200,000 clones, around 86% occurring once. The sequencing sample was made of peripheral blood. All receptors derive from a man between 60 and 75 years old who had recovered from COVID-19.

This chain links TRBV7-8 with TRBJ2-7, with D possibly matching TRBD2 (6 bases). Between the trimmed V and J ends, which lost 3 bases and 7 bases, there was a span of 16 bases. The CDR3 covers 14 residues. Germline loops: CDR1 SGHVS, CDR2 FQNEAQ. CDR3 region: CASSLSGWIGEQYF. In nucleotides, the CDR3 is TGTGCCAGCAGCTTGAGCGGGTGGATAGGAGAGCAGTACTTC.

This chain uses TRBV7-3 with TRBJ2-3; perhaps TRBD2 as D (5 bases). CDR3 length equals 15 residues. V was trimmed by 1 base and J by 4 bases, leaving 12 bases between them. CDR1 and CDR2 from the germline V gene are SGHTA and FQGTGA. The CDR3, as DNA: TGTGCCAGCAGCTTAATGGGAGTCCCGCCAGATACGCAGTATTTT. Encoded protein: CASSLMGVPPDTQYF.

The V and J genes are TRBV4-3 and TRBJ1-2, with D possibly TRBD1 on 5 matching bases. CDR1 is LGHNA and CDR2 is YSLEER in the germline V gene. V was trimmed by 0 bases and J by 4 bases, leaving 15 bases between them. This CDR3 spans 16 amino acids. CDR3: CASSQEAASGVYGYTF. Written as DNA, the CDR3 is TGCGCCAGCAGCCAAGAGGCAGCATCGGGGGTCTATGGCTACACCTTC.

The rearrangement joins TRBV6-5 to TRBJ2-2, with D perhaps matching TRBD1 (6 bases). The V end lost 5 bases, the J end lost 12 bases, and 13 bases lay between the germline ends. Germline CDR1 MNHEY, CDR2 SVGAGI. The CDR3 sequence is 12 residues long. The CDR3 nucleotides are TGTGCCAGCAGTCCCCCTAGGGGGAAGCTGTTTTTT. This gives the protein CASSPPRGKLFF.

The chain couples TRBV6-1 to TRBJ1-4, with 9 bases identical to TRBD1. Germline CDR1 is MNHNS and CDR2 is SASEGT. V gave up 2 bases and J gave up 3 bases; unmatched junction bases: 7. The CDR3 extends over 17 amino acids. The CDR3 sequence: CASSESRDRVSNEKLFF. The CDR3 DNA sequence: TGTGCCAGCAGTGAATCCCGGGACAGGGTCTCTAATGAAAAACTGTTTTTT.

Details on this clone: This sample includes further DNA sequences coding for the same CDR3. The chain links TRBV5-1 to TRBJ1-1; TRBD1 is a possible D gene (6 bases). Trimming cost V 0 bases and J 1 base, with 7 bases left between them. This CDR3 is 14 amino acids long. Germline V gene sequence: CDR1 SGHRS, CDR2 YFSETQ. CDR3 loop: CASSLEGGNTEAFF. In nucleotides, the CDR3 is TGCGCCAGCAGCTTGGAAGGGGGGAACACTGAAGCTTTCTTT.

Concerning this clone itself: The same CDR3 also results from other DNA sequences found in this sample. This chain connects TRBV6-5 to TRBJ1-5; TRBD1 is a possible D gene (6 bases). Germline V gene lookup returns CDR1 MNHEY and CDR2 SVGAGI. The CDR3 length is 13 residues. V was pared by 6 bases and J by 2 bases, with 8 bases between. CDR3 nucleotide sequence: TGTGCCAGCAGAGGACAGCGCAATCAGCCCCAGCATTTT. Translating it yields CASRGQRNQPQHF.

The rearrangement uses TRBV4-3 and TRBJ2-1, with D perhaps TRBD2 (6 bases). The V gene lost 4 bases and the J gene lost 9 bases, with 22 bases spanning the gap. The CDR3 sequence is 16 residues long. CDR1 and CDR2 (germline): LGHNA, YSLEER. CDR3 residues: CASSPSEREALPEQFF. DNA of the CDR3: TGCGCCAGCAGCCCAAGCGAGAGGGAGGCCCTACCTGAGCAGTTCTTC.

This rearrangement joins TRBV25-1 to TRBJ1-2; perhaps TRBD1 as D (5 bases). Trimming left V 1 base short and J 8 bases short, with 14 bases between. The CDR3 is 14 amino acids. CDR1 and CDR2 from the germline V gene are MGHDK and SYGVNS. CDR3 coding DNA: TGTGCCAGCAGTGAATCAGGCAGGGCGAAGGGCTACACCTTC. Its protein product is CASSESGRAKGYTF.

This chain links TRBV15 with TRBJ1-4; a possible D gene is TRBD1 (5 bases). The CDR3 contains 13 residues. CDR1 LNHNV and CDR2 YYDKDF come from the germline V gene (reference sequence). Trimming cost V 8 bases and J 4 bases, with 11 bases left between them. CDR3 nucleotide sequence: TGTGCCACCTCCGGGGGACTTAATGAAAAACTGTTTTTT. It translates to CATSGGLNEKLFF.

This chain connects TRBV9 to TRBJ2-2, with 9 bases matching TRBD2. V gave up 4 bases and J gave up 0 bases; unmatched junction bases: 7. Germline-derived CDR1 and CDR2 are SGDLS and YYNGEE. The CDR3 is 17 residues long. The CDR3 reads CASSLRGTSPNTGELFF. CDR3 in DNA: TGTGCCAGCAGCCTACGAGGGACTAGCCCGAACACCGGGGAGCTGTTTTTT.

The V call is TRBV6-5, the J call TRBJ2-2; the match to TRBD2 covers 10 bases. V gave up 7 bases and J gave up 3 bases; unmatched junction bases: 5. The CDR3 totals 15 residues. Germline V gives CDR1 MNHEY, CDR2 SVGAGI. This chain's CDR3 is CASIRAGGHTGELFF. CDR3 in DNA: TGTGCCAGCATCAGAGCGGGGGGGCACACCGGGGAGCTGTTTTTT.

This chain links TRBV6-6 with TRBJ1-1; the match to TRBD1 covers 8 bases. CDR1 and CDR2 (germline): MNHNY, SVGAGI (reference sequence). The CDR3 covers 13 residues. V was pared by 7 bases and J by 5 bases, with 6 bases of the junction left unmatched. CDR3 region: CASTRGLGTEAFF. In DNA, the CDR3 is TGTGCCAGCACCAGGGGGCTCGGAACTGAAGCTTTCTTT.

V usage is TRBV19 and J usage is TRBJ1-2; 10 positions agree with TRBD1. V was pared by 7 bases and J by 0 bases, with 2 bases of the junction left unmatched. The CDR3 has 14 residues. Germline CDR1 is LNHDA and CDR2 is SQIVND (reference sequence). CDR3 sequence (DNA): TGTGCCAGTACCGGGACAGGGGCTAACTATGGCTACACCTTC. Encoded protein: CASTGTGANYGYTF.

This clone was seen once. The chain joins TRBV3-1 (or the pseudogene TRBV3-2) to TRBJ2-2, with TRBD2 identical over 13 bases. Germline V lookup: CDR1 LGHDT, CDR2 YNNKEL (reference sequence). CDR3 size: 17 residues. The ends lost 7 bases at V and 0 bases at J; junction bases unmatched: 5. CDR3: CASIGLAGDANTGELFF. CDR3 nucleotide sequence: TGTGCCAGCATAGGACTAGCGGGGGACGCGAACACCGGGGAGCTGTTTTTT.

The V and J genes are TRBV4-1 and TRBJ2-5, with 15 bases matching TRBD2. The V and J ends lost 5 bases and 2 bases, in that order; junction bases with no gene match: 12. This CDR3 region has 19 residues. CDR1 and CDR2 (germline): MGHRA, YSYEKL. CDR3 sequence (DNA): TGCGCCAGCAGCTCTCCGGGACTAGCGGGAGGCTCTGCTCAAGAGACCCAGTACTTC. It yields the protein CASSSPGLAGGSAQETQYF.

The V and J genes are TRBV4-1 and TRBJ1-3; D gene uncertain. Germline CDR1 MGHRA, CDR2 YSYEKL. The CDR3 totals 17 residues. V was pared by 4 bases and J by 0 bases, with 16 bases between. In nucleotides, the CDR3 is TGCGCCAGCAGCCGAGACCCAAGGAGAGACTCTGGAAACACCATATATTTT. It specifies CASSRDPRRDSGNTIYF.

This sequence joins TRBV7-3 and TRBJ2-7; the D gene is possibly TRBD2 (7 bases). Looked up from germline, CDR1 is SGHTA and CDR2 is FQGTGA. CDR3 length: 14 amino acids. V was shortened by 4 bases and J by 3 bases, with 13 bases between the two germline ends. Here the CDR3 DNA reads TGTGCCAGCAGCTCGGGGGGCCGGGACTACGAGCAGTACTTC. Translated, it gives CASSSGGRDYEQYF.

As DNA, the CDR3 is TGCGCCAGCAGCTTGGAGGGGTCGGGCAATCAGCCCCAGCATTTT. Residues: CASSLEGSGNQPQHF. The chain has TRBV5-1 and TRBJ1-5; D is possibly TRBD1 (5 bases). V was trimmed by 0 bases and J by 2 bases, leaving 9 bases between them. Looked up from germline, CDR1 is SGHRS and CDR2 is YFSETQ. The CDR3 sequence is 15 residues long.

The V and J genes are TRBV5-1 and TRBJ1-2, with 7 bases lining up with TRBD1. There are 16 residues in the CDR3. The V segment lost 3 bases and the J segment 4 bases; nucleotides outside the gene matches: 12. Germline V gene sequence: CDR1 SGHRS, CDR2 YFSETQ. CDR3 loop: CASSSPSAGGLYGYTF. The CDR3, as DNA: TGCGCCAGCAGCTCCCCCTCTGCAGGGGGGCTCTATGGCTACACCTTC. The complete variable domain, with remaining parts taken from reference TRBV5-1 and TRBJ1-2, reads KAGVTQTPRYLIKTRGQQVTLSCSPISGHRSVSWYQQTPGQGLQFLFEYFSETQRNKGNFPGRFSGRQFSNSRSEMNVSTLELGDSALYLCASSSPSAGGLYGYTFGSGTRLTVV.

The CDR3 sequence: CASSPVLAGANEQFF. CDR3 bases: TGTGCCAGCAGCCCCGTCCTAGCGGGAGCTAATGAGCAGTTCTTC. V usage is TRBV7-2 and J usage is TRBJ2-1, with 10 bases that match TRBD2. Trimming took 5 bases from V and 7 from J; bases not matched to a gene: 8. Germline V gene data show CDR1 as SGHTA and CDR2 as FQGNSA. CDR3 size: 15 residues.

V and J are TRBV27 and TRBJ2-7; 8 bases are shared with TRBD1. Unmatched junction bases numbered 9, after V lost 4 bases and J lost 4 bases. Germline assignment: CDR1 MNHEY and CDR2 SMNVEV (reference sequence). The CDR3 totals 15 residues. CDR3 in amino acids: CASSYDRGQEYEQYF. The CDR3 DNA is TGTGCCAGCAGTTACGACAGGGGCCAGGAATACGAGCAGTACTTC.

This sequence joins TRBV4-1 and TRBJ2-6; 8 positions agree with TRBD1. This CDR3 has 19 residues. Germline CDR1 and CDR2: MGHRA and YSYEKL. V was clipped by 4 bases and J by 0 bases; unmatched bases: 11. The CDR3 DNA reads as TGCGCCAGCAGCCCGGACAGGGCAAAGGGGATCTCTGGGGCCAACGTCCTGACTTTC. It encodes CASSPDRAKGISGANVLTF.

The chain carries TRBV9 and TRBJ2-1, with 7 bases aligning to TRBD1. V trimming: 6 bases; J trimming: 4 bases; junction bases outside the gene matches: 7. CDR1 is SGDLS and CDR2 is YYNGEE in the germline V gene. The CDR3 has 14 residues. CDR3 sequence: CASTRTGDYNEQFF. In nucleotides, the CDR3 is TGTGCCAGCACCAGGACAGGAGATTACAATGAGCAGTTCTTC.

The V and J genes are TRBV30 and TRBJ1-2; D remains unclear. This CDR3 has 11 amino acids. V was shortened by 4 bases and J by 5 bases, with 8 bases between the two germline ends. Germline CDR1 reads GTSNPN; CDR2 reads SVGIG (reference sequence). As DNA, the CDR3 is TGTGCCTGGAATTCGGAGTATGGCTACACCTTC. Its protein is CAWNSEYGYTF.

The rearrangement uses TRBV6-4 and TRBJ2-3, with 15 bases lining up with TRBD2. Germline CDR1 MRHNA, CDR2 SNTAGT. The junction had 8 bases not matched to a gene; V was cut back by 7 bases and J by 6 bases. CDR3 length equals 16 residues. This CDR3 reads CASIKGTSGRRDTQYF. As DNA, the CDR3 is TGTGCCAGCATCAAAGGGACTAGCGGGAGGCGGGATACGCAGTATTTT.

CDR3 DNA sequence: TGCGCCAGCAGCCCGGACAGGTACCCCTACGAGCAGTACTTC. Amino acid sequence: CASSPDRYPYEQYF. The chain couples TRBV5-1 to TRBJ2-7, with TRBD1 matching over 7 bases. Trimming removed 4 bases from V and 2 bases from J; junction bases left unmatched: 6. There are 14 residues in the CDR3. Germline CDR1 is SGHRS and CDR2 is YFSETQ.

This chain uses TRBV2 with TRBJ2-1; D possibly corresponds to TRBD2 (7 bases). Germline-derived CDR1 and CDR2 are SNHLY and FYNNEI. The CDR3 loop spans 13 amino acids. Trimming shortened V by 6 bases and J by 6 bases, and 12 bases separated the two germline ends. CDR3 in DNA: TGTGCCAGCAGAGGGGGGGTTCGCAATGAGCAGTTCTTC. This codes for CASRGGVRNEQFF.

This clone was picked up a small number of times. The rearrangement joins TRBV7-8 to TRBJ2-5; 8 bases map to TRBD1. V shed 0 bases, J shed 5 bases, and the junction held 5 bases outside the gene matches. This CDR3 has 15 amino acids. Germline-derived CDR1 and CDR2 are SGHVS and FQNEAQ. The CDR3 region is CASSLASQGAETQYF. The CDR3 bases are TGTGCCAGCAGCTTAGCTTCCCAGGGGGCGGAGACCCAGTACTTC.

In nucleotides, the CDR3 is TGTGCCAGCACCTACTCCGACAGGCGGATCACTGAAGCTTTCTTT. This gives the protein CASTYSDRRITEAFF. This rearrangement joins TRBV3-1 (or the pseudogene TRBV3-2) to TRBJ1-1; maybe TRBD1 (6 bases). CDR1 LGHDT and CDR2 YNNKEL come from the germline V gene (reference sequence). The CDR3 consists of 15 residues. Deletions cut 7 bases from V and 4 bases from J, with 19 bases between.

The CDR3 nucleotides read TGCGCCAGCTCTACTGAGAGGAACACCGGGGAGCTGTTTTTT. It yields the protein CASSTERNTGELFF. This chain joins TRBV10-2 and TRBJ2-2; no clear D gene. The V gene lost 8 bases and the J gene lost 1 base, with 11 bases spanning the gap. The V gene's germline CDR1 is WSHSY and CDR2 SAAADI. The CDR3 runs to 14 residues.

The J gene is TRBJ2-5, the V gene TRBV12-2; the D call in the table, TRBD2, was not verified against the DNA. TRBV12-2 is reported as a pseudogene. This CDR3 is 18 amino acids long. CDR3 amino acids: CASRPPKTIFWGPETQYF. The CDR3, as DNA: TGTGCAAGTCGCCCCCCCAAGACTATCTTCTGGGGTCCAGAGACCCAGTACTTC.